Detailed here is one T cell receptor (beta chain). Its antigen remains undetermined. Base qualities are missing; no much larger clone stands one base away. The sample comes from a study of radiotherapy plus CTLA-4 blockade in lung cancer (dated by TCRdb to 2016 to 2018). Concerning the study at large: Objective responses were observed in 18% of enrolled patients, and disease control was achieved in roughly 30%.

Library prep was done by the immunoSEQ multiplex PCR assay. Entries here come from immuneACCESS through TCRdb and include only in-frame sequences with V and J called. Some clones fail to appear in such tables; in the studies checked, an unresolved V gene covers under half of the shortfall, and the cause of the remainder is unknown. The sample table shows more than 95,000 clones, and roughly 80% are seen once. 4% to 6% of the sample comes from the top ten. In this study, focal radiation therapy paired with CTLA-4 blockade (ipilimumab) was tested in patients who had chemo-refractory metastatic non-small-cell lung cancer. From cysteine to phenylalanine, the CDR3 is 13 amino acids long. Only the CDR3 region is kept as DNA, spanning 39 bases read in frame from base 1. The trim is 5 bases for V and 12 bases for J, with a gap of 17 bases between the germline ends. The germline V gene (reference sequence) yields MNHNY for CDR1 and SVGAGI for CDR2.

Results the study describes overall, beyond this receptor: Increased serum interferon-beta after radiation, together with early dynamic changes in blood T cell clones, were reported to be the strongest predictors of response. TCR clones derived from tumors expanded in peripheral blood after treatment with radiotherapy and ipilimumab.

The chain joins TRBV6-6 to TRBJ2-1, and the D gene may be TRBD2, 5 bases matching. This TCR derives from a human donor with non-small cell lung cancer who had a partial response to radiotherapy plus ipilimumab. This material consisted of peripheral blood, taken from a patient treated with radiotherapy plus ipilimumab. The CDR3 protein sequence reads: CASSLLLSRGQFF. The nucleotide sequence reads TGTGCCAGCAGTCTTCTTCTTAGCCGGGGGCAGTTCTTC.